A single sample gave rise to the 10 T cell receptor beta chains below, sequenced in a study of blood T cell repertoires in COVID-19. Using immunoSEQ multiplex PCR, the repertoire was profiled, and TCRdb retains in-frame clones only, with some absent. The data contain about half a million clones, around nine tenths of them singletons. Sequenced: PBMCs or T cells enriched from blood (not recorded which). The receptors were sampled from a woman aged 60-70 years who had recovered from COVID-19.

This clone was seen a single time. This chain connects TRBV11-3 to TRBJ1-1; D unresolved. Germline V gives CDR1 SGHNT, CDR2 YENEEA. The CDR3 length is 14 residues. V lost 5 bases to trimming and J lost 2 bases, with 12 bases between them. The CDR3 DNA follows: TGTGCCAGCAGCAGCGGGAGGACCAACACTGAAGCTTTCTTT. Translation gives CASSSGRTNTEAFF.

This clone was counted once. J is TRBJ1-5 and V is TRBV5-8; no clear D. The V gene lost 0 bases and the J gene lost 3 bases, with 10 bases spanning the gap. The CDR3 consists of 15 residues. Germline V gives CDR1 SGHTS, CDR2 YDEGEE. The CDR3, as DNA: TGTGCCAGCAGCTTGGACGCGGCAGACAATCAGCCCCAGCATTTT. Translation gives CASSLDAADNQPQHF.

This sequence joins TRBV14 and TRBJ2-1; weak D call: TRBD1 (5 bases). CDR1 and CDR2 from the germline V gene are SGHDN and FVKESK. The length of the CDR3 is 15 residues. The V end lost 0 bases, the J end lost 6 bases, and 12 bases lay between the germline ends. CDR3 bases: TGTGCCAGCAGCCAAGATTTAAGGGGTTTCAATGAGCAGTTCTTC. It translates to CASSQDLRGFNEQFF.

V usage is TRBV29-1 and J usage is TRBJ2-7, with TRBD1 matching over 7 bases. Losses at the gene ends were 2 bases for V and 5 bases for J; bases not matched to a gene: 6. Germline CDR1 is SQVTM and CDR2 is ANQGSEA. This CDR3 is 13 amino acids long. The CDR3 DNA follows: TGCAGCGTTGAACCGACAGGGCTGAACGAGCAGTACTTC. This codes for CSVEPTGLNEQYF.

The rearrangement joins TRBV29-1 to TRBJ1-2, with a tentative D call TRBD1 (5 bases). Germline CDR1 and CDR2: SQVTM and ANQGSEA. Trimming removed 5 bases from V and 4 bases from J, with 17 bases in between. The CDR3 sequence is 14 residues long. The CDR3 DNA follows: TGCAGCGTTCCACCCTACGGGGGGTCCTATGGCTACACCTTC. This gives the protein CSVPPYGGSYGYTF.

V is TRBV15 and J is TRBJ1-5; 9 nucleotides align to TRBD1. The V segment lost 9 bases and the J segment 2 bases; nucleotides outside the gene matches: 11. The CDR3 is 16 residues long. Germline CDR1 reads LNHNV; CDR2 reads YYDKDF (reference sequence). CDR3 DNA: TGTGCCACAGCCGGGACAGGGACCTTTGGCAATCAGCCCCAGCATTTT. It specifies CATAGTGTFGNQPQHF.

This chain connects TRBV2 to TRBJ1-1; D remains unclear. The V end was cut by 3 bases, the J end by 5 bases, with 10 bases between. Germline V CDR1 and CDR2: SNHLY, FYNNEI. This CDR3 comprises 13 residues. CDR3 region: CASSEGGKTEAFF. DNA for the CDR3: TGTGCCAGCAGTGAGGGCGGGAAGACTGAAGCTTTCTTT.

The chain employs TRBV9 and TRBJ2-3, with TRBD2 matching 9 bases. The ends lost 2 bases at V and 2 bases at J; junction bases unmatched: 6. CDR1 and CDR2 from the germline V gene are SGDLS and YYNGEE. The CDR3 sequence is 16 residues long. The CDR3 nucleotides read TGTGCCAGCAGCGTCGAGGCTAGCGGGGTCACAGATACGCAGTATTTT. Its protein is CASSVEASGVTDTQYF. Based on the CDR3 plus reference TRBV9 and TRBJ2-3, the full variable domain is DSGVTQTPKHLITATGQRVTLRCSPRSGDLSVYWYQQSLDQGLQFLIQYYNGEERAKGNILERFSAQQFPDLHSELNLSSLELGDSALYFCASSVEASGVTDTQYFGPGTRLTVL.

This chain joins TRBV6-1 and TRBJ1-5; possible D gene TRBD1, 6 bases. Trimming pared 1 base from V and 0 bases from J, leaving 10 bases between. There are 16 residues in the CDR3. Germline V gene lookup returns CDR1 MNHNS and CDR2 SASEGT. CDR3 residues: CASSEVGRGSNQPQHF. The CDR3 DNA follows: TGTGCCAGCAGTGAAGTGGGCAGGGGTAGCAATCAGCCCCAGCATTTT.

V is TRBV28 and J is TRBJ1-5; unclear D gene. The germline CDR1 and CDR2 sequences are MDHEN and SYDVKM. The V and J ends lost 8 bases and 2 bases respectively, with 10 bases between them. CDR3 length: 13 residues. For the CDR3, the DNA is TGTGCCAGCCAACAGTTGCGCAATCAGCCCCAGCATTTT. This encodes CASQQLRNQPQHF.